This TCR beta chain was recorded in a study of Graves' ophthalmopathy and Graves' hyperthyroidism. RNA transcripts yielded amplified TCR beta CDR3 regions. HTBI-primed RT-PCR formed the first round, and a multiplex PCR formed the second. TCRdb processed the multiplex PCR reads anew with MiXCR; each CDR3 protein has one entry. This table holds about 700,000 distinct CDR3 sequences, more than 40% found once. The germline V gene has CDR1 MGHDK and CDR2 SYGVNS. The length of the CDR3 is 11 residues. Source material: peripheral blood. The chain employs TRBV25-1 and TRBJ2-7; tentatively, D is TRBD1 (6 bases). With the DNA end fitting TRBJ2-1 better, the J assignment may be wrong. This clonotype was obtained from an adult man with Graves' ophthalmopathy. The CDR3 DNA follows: TGTGCCAGCTCCGCAGGGGCCGAGCAGTTCTTC. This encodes CASSAGAEQFF.